The present T cell receptor beta chain was sequenced within a study of human versus mouse CDR3 diversity and MHC coevolution. Background on the study: Samples had between roughly 0.6 x 10^7 and 1.6 x 10^7 valid reads. Whole-study results and caveats: iCHAO1 estimated the human TCR beta repertoire at 1.5 million to 2 million clonotypes.

The repertoire was sequenced with immunoSEQ multiplex PCR; TCRdb's copy has only in-frame clones and lacks some. Of over 60,000 clones listed, approximately 90% are singletons. Naive CD4 T cells, CD45RO-negative and CD62L-positive, were flow-sorted from PBMCs. About this clone: Its antigen is not known.

The TCR originated in a person aged 30-69 years in good health. Material: naive CD4+ T cells from blood. Subset given: CD45RO-negative CD62L-positive naive CD4 T cells.

As DNA, the CDR3 is TGTGCCAGCTCACCCCGGACTAGCGGGGCAGATACGCAGTATTTT. Translation gives CASSPRTSGADTQYF. The genes are TRBV18 and TRBJ2-3; 12 bases are a match to TRBD2. Germline assignment: CDR1 KGHSH and CDR2 LQKENI. With 3 bases clipped from V and 4 bases from J, the junction kept 2 bases outside the gene matches. The CDR3 covers 15 residues.